Shown below are 3 T cell receptor beta chains from a single sample sequenced in a study of CD8 T cells in Susac syndrome. Random hexamers were used to reverse transcribe an amount of roughly 0.45 to 1 ug RNA. TCRdb analysed the immunoSEQ multiplex PCR reads with MiXCR anew, one entry per CDR3 protein. This sample has roughly 150,000 distinct CDR3 sequences, with around 94% found just once. Sequenced sample: CD4+ T cells from PBMCs. The receptors derive from a human donor with multiple sclerosis.

CDR3 residues: CASSPGTGDNQPQHF. CDR3 coding DNA: TGTGCCAGCAGTCCGGGGACAGGGGACAATCAGCCCCAGCATTTT. The chain combines TRBV12-3 or TRBV12-4 with TRBJ1-5; TRBD1 matches at 10 bases. The CDR3 runs 15 residues. The J segment lost 3 bases and the V segment lost 5 bases, leaving 4 bases of the junction unmatched.

CDR3 region: CASSRSAGTVRYTF. In DNA form, the CDR3 reads TGTGCCAGCAGCCGTTCCGCGGGCACGGTGCGGTACACCTTC. The chain recombines TRBV7-9 with TRBJ1-2; D is unclear. V was shortened by 5 bases and J by 11 bases, with 21 bases between the two germline ends. The CDR3 covers 14 residues. CDR1 and CDR2 from the germline V gene are SEHNR and FQNEAQ (reference sequence).

The chain is built from TRBV5-1 and TRBJ2-1; D gene ambiguous. The CDR3 consists of 15 residues. Germline loops: CDR1 SGHRS, CDR2 YFSETQ. The ends were cut back, 0 bases at V and 1 base at J, with 8 bases in the middle. CDR3 sequence: CASSLVGESYNEQFF. The CDR3 DNA is TGCGCCAGCAGCTTGGTGGGCGAATCCTACAATGAGCAGTTCTTC.